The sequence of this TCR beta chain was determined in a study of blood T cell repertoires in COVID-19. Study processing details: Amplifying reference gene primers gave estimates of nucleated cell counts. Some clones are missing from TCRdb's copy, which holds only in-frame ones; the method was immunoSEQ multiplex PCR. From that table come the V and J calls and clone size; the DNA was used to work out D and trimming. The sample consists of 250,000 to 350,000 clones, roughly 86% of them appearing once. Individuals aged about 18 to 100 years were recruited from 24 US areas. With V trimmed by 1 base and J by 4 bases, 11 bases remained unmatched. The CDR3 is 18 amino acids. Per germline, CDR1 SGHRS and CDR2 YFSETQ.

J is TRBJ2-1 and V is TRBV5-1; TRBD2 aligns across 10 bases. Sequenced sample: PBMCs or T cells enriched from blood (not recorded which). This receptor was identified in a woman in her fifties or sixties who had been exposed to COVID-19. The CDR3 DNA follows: TGCGCCAGCAGCTTGCGCGTAGCGGGGGGACCAATTTACAATGAGCAGTTCTTC. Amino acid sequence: CASSLRVAGGPIYNEQFF.